Given below is one TCR beta chain in context. Its matching antigen is unknown. Assay used: immunoSEQ multiplex PCR; TCRdb lists only in-frame clones, some missing. The sample lists about 9,500 clones, more than 85% occurring once. The entry originates in a study of T cell clonotyping in hematopoietic cell transplantation. Study-wide results and caveats: Pathologically expanded recipient clonotypes increased progressively from day 30 to day 180 as diversity fell. Without cell sorting, CD4 versus CD8 contributions remain unresolved.

This CDR3 has 16 amino acids. Per the germline V gene, CDR1 is SGHDT and CDR2 is YYEEEE. V shed 4 bases and J 1 base; nucleotides not matched to a gene: 5. The chain links TRBV5-6 to TRBJ2-3, with 11 bases matching TRBD1. The sequencing here drew on PBMCs, taken 100 days after allogeneic stem cell transplant. The receptor's source is a male patient aged 45-60 years who had an allogeneic stem cell transplant from a related donor, so T cells may come from the graft donor. Some clones in this sample may be carry-over from other donors' samples. The CDR3 region is CASSTDRGRGTDTQYF. CDR3 DNA: TGTGCCAGCAGCACGGACAGGGGGCGCGGCACAGATACGCAGTATTTT.